A selection of T cell receptor beta chains follows, all from one sample in a study of CD8 T cells in Susac syndrome. TCRdb re-called the immunoSEQ multiplex PCR reads through MiXCR, storing one row per CDR3 protein. The profile shows 250,000 to 300,000 distinct CDR3 sequences, about 91% of them singletons. The sample was CD8+ T cells from PBMCs. The receptors shown here come from a human donor with multiple sclerosis. The CDR3 runs from the conserved cysteine through the conserved F or W. D genes are given only for firm matches. Clone size is stated in some rows and not others, as once, few, many or a class when expanded.

D gene	clone size	J gene	V gene	CDR3 DNA	CDR3 protein
.	.	TRBJ2-6	TRBV6-5	TGTGCCAGCAGTGCGTCTTACTCTGGGGCCAACGTCCTGACTTTC	CASSASYSGANVLTF
.	.	TRBJ2-7	TRBV4-3	TGCGCCAGCAGCCAAGAGGGTCAGTACGAGCAGTACTTC	CASSQEGQYEQYF
.	.	TRBJ2-6	TRBV25-1	TGTGCCAGCAGTGGGCTCCCCCCGGGGTCTGGGGCCAACGTCCTGACTTTC	CASSGLPPGSGANVLTF
.	.	TRBJ1-3	TRBV7-9	TGTGCCAGCAGCGGCATTCCTCTAGGAAACACCATATATTTT	CASSGIPLGNTIYF
.	.	TRBJ2-2	TRBV7-2	TGTGCCAGCAGCTCCGGATTTAACACCGGGGAGCTGTTTTTT	CASSSGFNTGELFF
.	.	TRBJ2-1	TRBV6-6	TGTGCCAGCAGATCCTTAGCGTTCACCTACAATGAGCAGTTCTTC	CASRSLAFTYNEQFF
TRBD2	.	TRBJ2-7	TRBV6-2/TRBV6-3	TGTGCCAGCAGTTTTGATAGCGGGGCCTCCTACGAGCAGTACTTC	CASSFDSGASYEQYF
TRBD2	.	TRBJ2-7	TRBV7-9	TGTGCCAGCAGCCCGATCTTAGCGGGGGATTACGAGCAGTACTTC	CASSPILAGDYEQYF
.	.	TRBJ2-7	TRBV27	TGTGCCAGCAGTCCGCCCGGGACTTCTTACGAGCAGTACTTC	CASSPPGTSYEQYF
.	.	TRBJ2-3	TRBV9	TGTGCCAGCAGCGTAGAGGGACTCCCCCCAGATACGCAGTATTTT	CASSVEGLPPDTQYF
TRBD2	.	TRBJ2-3	TRBV4-2	TGTGCCAGCAGCCAAGAACCCCATCTAGCGGGAGCTACGCAGTATTTT	CASSQEPHLAGATQYF
TRBD1	.	TRBJ2-7	TRBV5-5	TGTGCCAGCGTCCTAGGACAGGGTTTAGACGAGCAGTACTTC	CASVLGQGLDEQYF
.	.	TRBJ2-7	TRBV5-5	TGTGCCAGCAGCTTGGGTCCCCTATGGGGCTACGAGCAGTACTTC	CASSLGPLWGYEQYF
.	.	TRBJ2-3	TRBV20-1	TGCAGTGCTAGACCTTTAGGGCGGGTGCGGTCAGATACGCAGTATTTT	CSARPLGRVRSDTQYF
.	few	TRBJ2-3	TRBV27	TGTGCCAGCACCAGCACAGATACGCAGTATTTT	CASTSTDTQYF
.	.	TRBJ1-1	TRBV19	TGTGCCAGTAGTATAACCTTCCCGGTGAACACTGAAGCTTTCTTT	CASSITFPVNTEAFF
.	.	TRBJ2-7	TRBV15	TGTGCCACCAGCGGTACGAGGGAGGACTACGAGCAGTACTTC	CATSGTREDYEQYF
TRBD2	.	TRBJ2-1	TRBV5-6	TGTGCCAGCAGCTTGGATCTGAGCGGGGGTGAGCAGTTCTTC	CASSLDLSGGEQFF
TRBD2	.	TRBJ2-2	TRBV20-1	TGCAGTGCTAGAGAAATATCTAGCGGGAGGGGCACCGGGGAGCTGTTTTTT	CSAREISSGRGTGELFF
TRBD1	.	TRBJ2-3	TRBV7-6	TGTGCCAGCAGCCAGGGACAGGGGGGCACAGATACGCAGTATTTT	CASSQGQGGTDTQYF
.	.	TRBJ2-5	TRBV20-1	TGCAGTGCGAGCGGGCAAGAGACCCAGTACTTC	CSASGQETQYF
.	.	TRBJ2-7	TRBV29-1	TGCAGCGTTGAACCTAATCCCGGGGGCGAGCAGTACTTC	CSVEPNPGGEQYF
.	.	TRBJ2-5	TRBV9	TGTGCCAGCAGCGCGGACGGGACAAACCAAGAGACCCAGTACTTC	CASSADGTNQETQYF
.	.	TRBJ1-6	TRBV7-3	TGTGCCAGCAGCTTGTTCAAGTCGAGGAGGGAGGATTCACCCCTCCACTTT	CASSLFKSRREDSPLHF
.	.	TRBJ1-1	TRBV15	TGTGCCACCAGCAGAGCCGGGACTGAAGCTTTCTTT	CATSRAGTEAFF
.	once	TRBJ1-2	TRBV6-5	TGTGCCAGCAGCCGTTCTTGGACCGATGGCTACACCTTC	CASSRSWTDGYTF
.	.	TRBJ2-1	TRBV6-2/TRBV6-3	TGTGCCAGCAGTTACTACTCCGAGCAGTTCTTC	CASSYYSEQFF
TRBD1	.	TRBJ2-2	TRBV7-9	TGTGCCAGCAGCTTCGCAGGGGGGAACACCGGGGAGCTGTTTTTT	CASSFAGGNTGELFF
TRBD2	.	TRBJ2-1	TRBV12-3/TRBV12-4	TGTGCCAGCATTAGCGGGAGGCCATCTCAATACAATGAGCAGTTCTTC	CASISGRPSQYNEQFF
TRBD1	.	TRBJ1-1	TRBV3-1	TGTGCCAGCAGCCCAATCTTGACAGGGGGCGCTTTCTTT	CASSPILTGGAFF
.	.	TRBJ2-2	TRBV6-4	TGTGCCAGCAAGACTGGGGCCGACACCGGGGAGCTGTTTTTT	CASKTGADTGELFF
.	.	TRBJ1-4	TRBV2	TGTGCCAGCAAACCGGACCTTCTCGGGGCTAATGAAAAACTGTTTTTT	CASKPDLLGANEKLFF
.	.	TRBJ2-1	TRBV29-1	TGCAGCATCCCGGGGTATGAGCAGTTCTTC	CSIPGYEQFF
TRBD2	few	TRBJ2-7	TRBV9	TGTGCCAGCAGCGTTAGCGGGAGTGGCTACGAGCAGTACTTC	CASSVSGSGYEQYF
TRBD2	.	TRBJ2-1	TRBV23-1	TGCGCCAGCAGTCAATCGGGGCCTAGCGGGAGGTTCGATGAGCAGTTCTTC	CASSQSGPSGRFDEQFF
.	.	TRBJ2-7	TRBV4-3	TGCGCCGGGTCGGAAAAGTGGGGGGAACCCTACGAGCAGTACTTC	CAGSEKWGEPYEQYF
.	.	TRBJ1-1	TRBV5-6	TGTGCCAGCAGCTTGGCAATTAGTGAAGCTTTCTTT	CASSLAISEAFF
.	.	TRBJ2-3	TRBV7-3	TGTGCCAGCAGCCCCGGCGGGTTCAGCACAGATACGCAGTATTTT	CASSPGGFSTDTQYF